One sample yielded the 19 T cell receptor beta chains listed below, sequenced in a study of cytomegalovirus exposure and HLA in healthy donors. Both 60 Vbeta primers and 13 Jbeta primers went into the PCR. Sequencing was performed with immunoSEQ multiplex PCR; in TCRdb, only in-frame clones are kept and a portion is missing. The table has nearly 110,000 clones, 70% to 80% seen once. The sequencing input was PBMCs. All receptors come from a man younger than 35 in good health and CMV-seronegative.

The chain combines TRBV7-2 with TRBJ1-2; D remains unclear. Trimming left V 5 bases short and J 6 bases short, with 10 bases between. Germline V gene data show CDR1 as SGHTA and CDR2 as FQGNSA. The CDR3 consists of 12 residues. The DNA of the CDR3 is TGTGCCAGCAGCCGTCGGCAGGATGGCTACACCTTC. Residues: CASSRRQDGYTF.

The CDR3 loop is CASSPPRDSGETQYF. CDR3 sequence (DNA): TGTGCCAGCAGTCCACCCCGGGACAGCGGGGAGACCCAGTACTTC. The chain couples TRBV5-6 to TRBJ2-5; a possible D gene is TRBD1 (7 bases). Trimming left V 5 bases short and J 5 bases short, with 19 bases between. Per the germline V gene, CDR1 is SGHDT and CDR2 is YYEEEE. This CDR3 spans 15 amino acids.

The chain links TRBV15 to TRBJ1-5, with 7 nucleotides matching TRBD1. Germline V lookup: CDR1 LNHNV, CDR2 YYDKDF (reference sequence). CDR3 length equals 15 residues. V gave up 3 bases and J gave up 4 bases; unmatched junction bases: 6. Here the CDR3 reads CATSRYRGSNQPQHF. The CDR3 coding sequence is TGTGCCACCAGCAGGTACAGGGGTAGTAATCAGCCCCAGCATTTT.

This clone was counted between two and nine times. The gene calls are TRBV18 and TRBJ1-1; tentative D call: TRBD1 (5 bases). Germline CDR1 and CDR2: KGHSH and LQKENI. This CDR3 contains 13 residues. Trimming pared 3 bases from V and 7 bases from J, leaving 12 bases between. DNA for the CDR3: TGTGCCAGCTCACCCCTGAACAGGCTTGAAGCTTTCTTT. This translates into CASSPLNRLEAFF.

This chain uses TRBV27 with TRBJ2-1; TRBD2 matches at 7 bases. The germline V gene has CDR1 MNHEY and CDR2 SMNVEV (reference sequence). The CDR3 extends over 15 amino acids. Trimming at V came to 4 bases and at J to 2 bases, leaving 5 bases not matched to a gene. The CDR3 loop is CASSSGGGTYNEQFF. The CDR3 bases are TGTGCCAGCAGTTCGGGCGGGGGTACCTACAATGAGCAGTTCTTC.

This clone was observed once. This chain joins TRBV6-5 and TRBJ1-1; D ambiguous. The V gene's germline CDR1 is MNHEY and CDR2 SVGAGI. V was pared by 6 bases and J by 2 bases, with 13 bases between. This CDR3 has 14 amino acids. Here the CDR3 reads CASSPLSFNTEAFF. CDR3 sequence (DNA): TGTGCCAGCAGCCCCCTATCATTCAACACTGAAGCTTTCTTT.

The V gene is TRBV7-3, the J gene TRBJ1-2; perhaps TRBD1 as D (6 bases). Looked up from germline, CDR1 is SGHTA and CDR2 is FQGTGA. V was cut by 5 bases and J by 8 bases, with 15 bases left in between. The CDR3 runs to 13 residues. The DNA for the CDR3 is TGTGCCAGCAGCAACCGGGACAAATCCGGCTACACCTTC. This sequence encodes CASSNRDKSGYTF. Combining the CDR3 with reference TRBV7-3 and TRBJ1-2 gives the whole variable domain GAGVSQTPSNKVTEKGKYVELRCDPISGHTALYWYRQSLGQGPEFLIYFQGTGAADDSGLPNDRFFAVRPEGSVSTLKIQRTERGDSAVYLCASSNRDKSGYTFGSGTRLTVV.

V is TRBV19 and J is TRBJ2-2, with 11 bases matching TRBD1. Germline assignment: CDR1 LNHDA and CDR2 SQIVND (reference sequence). With V trimmed by 5 bases and J by 6 bases, 8 bases remained unmatched. The CDR3 length is 16 residues. The CDR3 DNA reads TGTGCCAGTAGTGCCCCCGGGACAGGGGGTGCCGGGGAGCTGTTTTTT. Translating gives CASSAPGTGGAGELFF.

The chain has TRBV2 and TRBJ2-2, with TRBD2 matching 7 bases. V lost 6 bases to trimming and J lost 7 bases; unmatched junction nucleotides: 5. Germline values: CDR1 SNHLY, CDR2 FYNNEI. The CDR3 sequence is 13 residues long. The CDR3 reads CASRGGSGGELFF. In DNA, the CDR3 is TGTGCCAGCAGGGGGGGGTCGGGCGGGGAGCTGTTTTTT.

This chain joins TRBV28 and TRBJ1-2; D is perhaps TRBD1 (5 bases). Per germline, CDR1 MDHEN and CDR2 SYDVKM. Trimming left V 9 bases short and J 4 bases short, with 12 bases between. This CDR3 is built from 12 residues. The CDR3 nucleotides read TGTGCCAGTGACGCGGGGGGCTATGGCTACACCTTC. Protein product: CASDAGGYGYTF.

This clone was counted between two and nine times. J is TRBJ1-3 and V is TRBV6-5; TRBD1 aligns across 11 bases. CDR3 size: 14 residues. J lost 11 bases, V lost 5 bases, and 8 bases had no gene match. Germline CDR1 reads MNHEY; CDR2 reads SVGAGI. CDR3 coding DNA: TGTGCCAGCAGTACCCGGGACAGGGGGTCCTCCATATATTTT. Residues: CASSTRDRGSSIYF.

The rearrangement uses TRBV5-6 and TRBJ2-1; TRBD1 aligns across 11 bases. The ends lost 5 bases at V and 6 bases at J; junction bases unmatched: 7. CDR3 length: 15 amino acids. Germline lookup yields CDR1 SGHDT and CDR2 YYEEEE. The CDR3 DNA is TGTGCCAGCAGGGTCCGTGGGACAGGGGGCAATGAGCAGTTCTTC. This translates into CASRVRGTGGNEQFF.

Ten or more counts support this clone. The chain combines TRBV7-3 with TRBJ1-1; maybe TRBD1 (6 bases). The CDR3 is 14 residues long. V was trimmed by 5 bases and J by 2 bases, leaving 12 bases between them. Germline V gene lookup returns CDR1 SGHTA and CDR2 FQGTGA. As DNA, the CDR3 is TGTGCCAGCAGCCAATCTGGGGGCAACACTGAAGCTTTCTTT. Translation: CASSQSGGNTEAFF. Full variable domain (outside the CDR3, taken from reference TRBV7-3 and TRBJ1-1): GAGVSQTPSNKVTEKGKYVELRCDPISGHTALYWYRQSLGQGPEFLIYFQGTGAADDSGLPNDRFFAVRPEGSVSTLKIQRTERGDSAVYLCASSQSGGNTEAFFGQGTRLTVV.

About this clone itself: One junction end disagrees with the germline gene, perhaps due to a read error. The J gene is TRBJ1-6, the V gene TRBV7-9; D is uncertain. This CDR3 contains 15 residues. CDR1 is SEHNR and CDR2 is FQNEAQ in the germline V gene (reference sequence). CDR3 protein: CSSSFRGGLNSPLHF. The CDR3, as DNA: TGTTCCAGCAGCTTCCGCGGCGGGTTGAATTCACCCCTCCACTTT.

This clone was seen only a few times. CDR3 in amino acids: CASSLVSRKYEKLFF. CDR3 in DNA: TGTGCCAGCAGCTTAGTTTCCAGGAAGTATGAAAAACTGTTTTTT. This chain joins TRBV7-9 and TRBJ1-4, with D unclear. The germline V gene has CDR1 SEHNR and CDR2 FQNEAQ (reference sequence). The CDR3 sequence is 15 residues long. Trimming shortened V by 1 base and J by 6 bases, and 12 bases separated the two germline ends.

This clone has a single count. The rearrangement joins TRBV4-3 to TRBJ2-2, with no clear D. The CDR3 totals 14 residues. Trimming cost V 1 base and J 3 bases, with 6 bases left between them. The V gene's germline CDR1 is LGHNA and CDR2 YSLEER. CDR3: CASSQGQYTGELFF. Here the CDR3 DNA reads TGCGCCAGCAGCCAAGGGCAGTACACCGGGGAGCTGTTTTTT.

The chain couples TRBV21-1 to TRBJ1-5. TRBV21-1 is a pseudogene locus. The CDR3 covers 19 residues. CDR3 loop: CASSNTIRDSGAQNQPQHF. The CDR3 DNA sequence: TGTGCCAGCAGCAATACTATAAGGGACTCCGGGGCGCAGAATCAGCCCCAGCATTTT.

This clone was counted a few times. The chain is built from TRBV12-5 and TRBJ2-2; 10 positions match TRBD1. CDR3 length equals 15 residues. V shed 8 bases, J shed 3 bases, and the junction held 6 bases outside the gene matches. CDR1 LGHNT and CDR2 FRNRAP come from the germline V gene. The CDR3 bases are TGTGCTAGTTGCCTTGGACAGGGGGACACCGGGGAGCTGTTTTTT. It specifies CASCLGQGDTGELFF.

The V call is TRBV19, the J call TRBJ1-5; D unresolved. Germline V gene data show CDR1 as LNHDA and CDR2 as SQIVND (reference sequence). The CDR3 runs to 13 residues. Deletions cut 5 bases from V and 3 bases from J, with 8 bases between. Here the CDR3 DNA reads TGTGCCAGTAGTGGCGGTTACAATCAGCCCCAGCATTTT. Protein product: CASSGGYNQPQHF.